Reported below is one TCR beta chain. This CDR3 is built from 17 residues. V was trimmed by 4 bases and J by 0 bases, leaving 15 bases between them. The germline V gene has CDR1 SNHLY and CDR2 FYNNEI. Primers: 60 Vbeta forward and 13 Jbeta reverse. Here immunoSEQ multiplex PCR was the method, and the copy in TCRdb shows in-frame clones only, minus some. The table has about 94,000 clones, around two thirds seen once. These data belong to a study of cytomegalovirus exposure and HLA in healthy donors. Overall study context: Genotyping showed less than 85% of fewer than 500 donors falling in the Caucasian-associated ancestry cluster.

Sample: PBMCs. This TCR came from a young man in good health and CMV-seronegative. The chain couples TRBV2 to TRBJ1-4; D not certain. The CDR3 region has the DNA TGTGCCAGCAGTGCCCCTTTGGTGCGGGCAACTAATGAAAAACTGTTTTTT. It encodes CASSAPLVRATNEKLFF.